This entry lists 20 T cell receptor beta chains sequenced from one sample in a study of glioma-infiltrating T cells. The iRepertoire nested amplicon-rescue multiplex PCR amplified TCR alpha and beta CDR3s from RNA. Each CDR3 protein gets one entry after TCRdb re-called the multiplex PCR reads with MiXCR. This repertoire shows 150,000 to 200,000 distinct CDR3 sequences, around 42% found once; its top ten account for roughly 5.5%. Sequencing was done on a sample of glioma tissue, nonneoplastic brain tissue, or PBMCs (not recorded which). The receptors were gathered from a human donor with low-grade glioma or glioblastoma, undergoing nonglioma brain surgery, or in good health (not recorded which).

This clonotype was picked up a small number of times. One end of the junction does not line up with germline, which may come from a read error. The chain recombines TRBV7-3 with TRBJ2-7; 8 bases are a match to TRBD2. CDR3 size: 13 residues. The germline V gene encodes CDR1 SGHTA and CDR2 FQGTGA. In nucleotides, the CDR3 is TGTGCCAGCAGCTTAACGGCTAGCGGGTTCCCTTTCTTC. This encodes CASSLTASGFPFF.

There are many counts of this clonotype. The CDR3: CASSSRTGAYSNQPQHF. The CDR3 DNA reads TGTGCCAGCAGTTCCCGGACAGGAGCCTATAGCAATCAGCCCCAGCATTTT. The chain uses TRBV27 and TRBJ1-5; 7 bases align to TRBD1. CDR3 length equals 17 residues. With 4 bases clipped from V and 0 bases from J, the junction kept 9 bases outside the gene matches. From germline, CDR1 is MNHEY and CDR2 SMNVEV (reference sequence).

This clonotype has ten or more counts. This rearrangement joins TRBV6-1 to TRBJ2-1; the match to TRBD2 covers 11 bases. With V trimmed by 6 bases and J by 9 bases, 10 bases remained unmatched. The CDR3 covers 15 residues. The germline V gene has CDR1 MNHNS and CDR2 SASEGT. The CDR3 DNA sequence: TGTGCCAGCAGAACACTAGCGGGAGACGAGGGTGAGCAGTTCTTC. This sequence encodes CASRTLAGDEGEQFF.

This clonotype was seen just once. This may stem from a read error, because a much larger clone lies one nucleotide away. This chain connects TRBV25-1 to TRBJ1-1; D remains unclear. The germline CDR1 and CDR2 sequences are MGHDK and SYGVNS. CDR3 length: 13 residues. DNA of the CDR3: TGCGCCAGCAGCGTTCAGGTGAAAACTGAAGCTTTCTTT. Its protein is CASSVQVKTEAFF.

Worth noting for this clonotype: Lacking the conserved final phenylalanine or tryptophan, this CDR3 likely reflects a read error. The CDR3 DNA reads TGCAGTGCTAGAGATGACAGGGGGAGCAATCAGCCCCAGCATATT. This encodes CSARDDRGSNQPQHI. V is TRBV20-1 and J is TRBJ1-5; 9 bases agree with TRBD1. Germline CDR1 and CDR2: DFQATT and SNEGSKA (reference sequence). Germline trimming cut 0 bases from V and 1 base from J; bases unmatched to any gene: 1. The CDR3 runs to 15 residues.

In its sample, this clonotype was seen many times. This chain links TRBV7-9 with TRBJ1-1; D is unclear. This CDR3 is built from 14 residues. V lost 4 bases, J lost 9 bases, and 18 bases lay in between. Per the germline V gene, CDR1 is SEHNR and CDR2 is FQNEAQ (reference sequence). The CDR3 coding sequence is TGTGCCAGCAGCTCGATCAACGGTCGGTCTCAAGCTTTCTTT. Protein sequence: CASSSINGRSQAFF.

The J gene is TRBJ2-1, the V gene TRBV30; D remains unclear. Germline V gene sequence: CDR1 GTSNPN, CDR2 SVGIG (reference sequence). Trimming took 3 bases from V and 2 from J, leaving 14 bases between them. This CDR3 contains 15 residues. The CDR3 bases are TGTGCCTGGAGCCAAGGACCGCCAACCTACAATGAGCAGTTCTTC. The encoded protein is CAWSQGPPTYNEQFF. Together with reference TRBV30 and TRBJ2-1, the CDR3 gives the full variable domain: SQTIHQWPATLVQPVGSPLSLECTVEGTSNPNLYWYRQAAGRGLQLLFYSVGIGQISSEVPQNLSASRPQDRQFILSSKKLLLSDSGFYLCAWSQGPPTYNEQFFGPGTRLTVL.

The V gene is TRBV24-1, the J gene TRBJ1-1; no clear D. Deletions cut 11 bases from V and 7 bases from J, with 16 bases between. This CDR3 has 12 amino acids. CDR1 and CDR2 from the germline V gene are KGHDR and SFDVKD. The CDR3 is CARSQDAFEAFF. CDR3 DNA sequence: TGTGCCAGGAGCCAGGACGCCTTTGAAGCTTTCTTT.

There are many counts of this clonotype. The chain's CDR3 is CASSYRASGNTIYF. CDR3 nucleotides: TGTGCCAGCAGTTACAGGGCCTCTGGAAACACCATATATTTT. This chain joins TRBV6-6 and TRBJ1-3; D unresolved. This CDR3 contains 14 residues. V lost 2 bases to trimming and J lost 0 bases, with 5 bases between them. The germline V gene encodes CDR1 MNHNY and CDR2 SVGAGI (reference sequence).

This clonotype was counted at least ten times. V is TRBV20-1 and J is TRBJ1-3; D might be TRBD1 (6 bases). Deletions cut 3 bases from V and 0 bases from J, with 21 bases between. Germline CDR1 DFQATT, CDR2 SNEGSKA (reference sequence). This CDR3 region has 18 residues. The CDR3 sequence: CSARSRGTGTYSGNTIYF. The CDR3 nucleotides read TGCAGTGCTAGGTCCCGGGGTACAGGGACTTACTCTGGAAACACCATATATTTT.

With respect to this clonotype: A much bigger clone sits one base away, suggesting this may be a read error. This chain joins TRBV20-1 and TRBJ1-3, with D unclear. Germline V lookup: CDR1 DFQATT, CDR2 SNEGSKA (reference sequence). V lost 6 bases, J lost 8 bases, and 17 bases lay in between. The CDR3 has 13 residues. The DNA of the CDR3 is TGCAGTGCCGCGTACCCTGGCACGGACACCATATATTTT. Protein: CSAAYPGTDTIYF.

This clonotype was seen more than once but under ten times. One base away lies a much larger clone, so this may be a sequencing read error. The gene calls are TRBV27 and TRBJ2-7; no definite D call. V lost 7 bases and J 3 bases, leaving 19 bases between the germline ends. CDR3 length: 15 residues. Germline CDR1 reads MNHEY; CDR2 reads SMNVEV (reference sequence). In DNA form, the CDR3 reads TGTGCCAGCACCCCTCTAAGGTCAGGAGTCTACGAGCAGTACTTC. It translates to CASTPLRSGVYEQYF.

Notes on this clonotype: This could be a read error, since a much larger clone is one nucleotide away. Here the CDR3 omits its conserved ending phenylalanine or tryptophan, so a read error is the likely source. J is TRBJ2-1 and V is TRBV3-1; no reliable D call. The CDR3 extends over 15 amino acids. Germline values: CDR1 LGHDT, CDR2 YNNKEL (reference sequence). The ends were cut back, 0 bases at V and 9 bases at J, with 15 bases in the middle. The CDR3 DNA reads TGTGCCAGCAGCCAAGAAGGACGTATGGGGTCTGAGCAGTTCCTC. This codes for CASSQEGRMGSEQFL.

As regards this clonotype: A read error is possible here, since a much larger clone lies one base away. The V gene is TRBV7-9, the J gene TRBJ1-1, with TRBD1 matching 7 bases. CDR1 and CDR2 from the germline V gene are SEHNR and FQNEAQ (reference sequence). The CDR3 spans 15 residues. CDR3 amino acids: CASSLRQGGFTESFF. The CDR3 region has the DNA TGTGCCAGCAGCTTAAGACAGGGCGGATTCACTGAATCTTTCTTT.

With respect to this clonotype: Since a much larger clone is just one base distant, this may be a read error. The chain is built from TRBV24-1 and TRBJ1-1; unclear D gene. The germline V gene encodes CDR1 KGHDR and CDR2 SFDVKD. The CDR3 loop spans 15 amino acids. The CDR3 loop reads CDSTLAGGANTEAFF. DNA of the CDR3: TGTGACAGCACCCTTGCCGGCGGAGCGAACACTGAAGCTTTCTTT.

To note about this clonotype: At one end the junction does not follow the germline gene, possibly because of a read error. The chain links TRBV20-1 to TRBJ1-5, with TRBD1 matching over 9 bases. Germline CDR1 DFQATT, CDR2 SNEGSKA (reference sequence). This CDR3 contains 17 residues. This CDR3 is CSARDFRTGDSNKPQHF. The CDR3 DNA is TGCAGTGCTAGGGATTTCAGGACAGGGGATAGCAATAAGCCCCAGCATTTT.

The DNA for the CDR3 is TGTGCCAGCAGCACCCAGAATGAGCAGTTCTTC. Protein: CASSTQNEQFF. This sequence joins TRBV12-3 or TRBV12-4 and TRBJ2-1, with no clear D. The CDR3 totals 11 residues. Trimming took 6 bases from V and 7 from J, leaving 7 bases between them.

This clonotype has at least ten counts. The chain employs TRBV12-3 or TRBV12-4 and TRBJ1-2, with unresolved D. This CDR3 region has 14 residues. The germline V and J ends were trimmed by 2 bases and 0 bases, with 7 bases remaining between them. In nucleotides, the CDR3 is TGTGCCAGCAGTTTAAGTCCCGCTAACTATGGCTACACCTTC. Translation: CASSLSPANYGYTF.

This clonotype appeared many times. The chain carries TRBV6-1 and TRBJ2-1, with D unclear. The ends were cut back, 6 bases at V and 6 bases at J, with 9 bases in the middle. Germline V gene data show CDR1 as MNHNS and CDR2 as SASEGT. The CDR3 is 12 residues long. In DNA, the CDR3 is TGTGCCAGCAGGTTCAGTGTCAATGAGCAGTTCTTC. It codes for CASRFSVNEQFF.

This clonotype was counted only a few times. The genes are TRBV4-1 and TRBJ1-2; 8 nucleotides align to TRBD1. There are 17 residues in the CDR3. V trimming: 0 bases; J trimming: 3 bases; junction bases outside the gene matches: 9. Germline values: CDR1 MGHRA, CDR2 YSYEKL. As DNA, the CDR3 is TGCGCCAGCAGCCAAGAAGCCCTGGACAGGGAGTACTATGGCTACACCTTC. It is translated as CASSQEALDREYYGYTF.